The rows below give T cell receptor beta chains drawn from one sample of a study of radiotherapy plus CTLA-4 blockade in lung cancer. TCRdb's copy holds only in-frame clones and misses some; the assay was immunoSEQ multiplex PCR. The table shows 45,000 to 55,000 clones, with 75% to 90% occurring only once. The material sequenced was peripheral blood, taken from a patient treated with radiotherapy plus ipilimumab. All receptors come from a human donor with non-small cell lung cancer that progressed on radiotherapy plus ipilimumab. Some clones in this sample may be carry-over from other donors' samples. Each CDR3 is given with its conserved first and last residue. A D gene is named only where the DNA matches it firmly. Clone size is stated in some rows and not others, as once, few, many or a class when expanded.

v_gene: TRBV2
j_gene: TRBJ2-2
abundance: once
d_gene: TRBD1
CDR3aa: CASSVGTGGTGELFF
CDR3nt: TGTGCCAGCAGTGTCGGGACAGGGGGCACCGGGGAGCTGTTTTTT

v_gene: TRBV27
j_gene: TRBJ1-2
abundance: NA
d_gene: NA
CDR3aa: CASSSDGGFYGYTF
CDR3nt: TGTGCCAGCAGTTCCGACGGGGGGTTCTATGGCTACACCTTC

v_gene: TRBV5-1
j_gene: TRBJ1-6
abundance: once
d_gene: TRBD1
CDR3aa: CASSSSGTGGYSPLHF
CDR3nt: TGCGCCAGCAGCTCTTCCGGGACAGGGGGTTATTCACCCCTCCACTTT

v_gene: TRBV4-2
j_gene: TRBJ2-1
abundance: NA
d_gene: TRBD2
CDR3aa: CASSQMSGSFNEQFF
CDR3nt: TGTGCCAGCAGCCAAATGAGCGGGAGTTTCAATGAGCAGTTCTTC

v_gene: TRBV10-3
j_gene: TRBJ2-1
abundance: NA
d_gene: TRBD2
CDR3aa: CAIRSSGGPNEQFF
CDR3nt: TGTGCCATCAGATCGAGCGGGGGGCCAAATGAGCAGTTCTTC

v_gene: TRBV6-1
j_gene: TRBJ1-5
abundance: NA
d_gene: NA
CDR3aa: CASSPPRQSNQPQHF
CDR3nt: TGTGCCAGCAGTCCACCACGACAGAGCAATCAGCCCCAGCATTTT

v_gene: TRBV19
j_gene: TRBJ2-3
abundance: NA
d_gene: TRBD1
CDR3aa: CASSPVTGPDTQYF
CDR3nt: TGTGCCAGTAGTCCCGTGACAGGGCCAGATACGCAGTATTTT

v_gene: TRBV9
j_gene: TRBJ2-7
abundance: NA
d_gene: TRBD1
CDR3aa: CASSGTGGRPYEQYF
CDR3nt: TGTGCCAGCAGCGGTACAGGGGGAAGACCCTACGAGCAGTACTTC

v_gene: TRBV5-1
j_gene: TRBJ1-6
abundance: NA
d_gene: NA
CDR3aa: CASSDSTDSPLHF
CDR3nt: TGCGCCAGCAGCGATTCAACGGATTCACCCCTCCACTTT

v_gene: TRBV28
j_gene: TRBJ2-7
abundance: NA
d_gene: TRBD2
CDR3aa: CASSLWREGNEQYF
CDR3nt: TGTGCCAGCAGTTTATGGCGGGAGGGAAACGAGCAGTACTTC

v_gene: TRBV9
j_gene: TRBJ1-2
abundance: NA
d_gene: NA
CDR3aa: CASSVGGGKDGYTF
CDR3nt: TGTGCCAGCAGCGTAGGGGGAGGGAAGGACGGCTACACCTTC

v_gene: TRBV11-2
j_gene: TRBJ2-1
abundance: NA
d_gene: TRBD1
CDR3aa: CASSLDRQGIGNEQFF
CDR3nt: TGTGCCAGCAGCTTAGACCGACAGGGGATTGGTAATGAGCAGTTCTTC

v_gene: TRBV29-1
j_gene: TRBJ1-1
abundance: NA
d_gene: NA
CDR3aa: CSVARPSTTEAFF
CDR3nt: TGCAGCGTTGCGCGGCCCTCTACCACTGAAGCTTTCTTT

v_gene: TRBV28
j_gene: TRBJ2-7
abundance: NA
d_gene: TRBD1
CDR3aa: CASNSGTGYLEQYF
CDR3nt: TGTGCCAGCAATTCTGGGACAGGGTATCTCGAGCAGTACTTC

v_gene: TRBV7-9
j_gene: TRBJ1-1
abundance: NA
d_gene: NA
CDR3aa: CASSIPWNTEAFF
CDR3nt: TGTGCCAGCAGCATCCCATGGAACACTGAAGCTTTCTTT

v_gene: TRBV2
j_gene: TRBJ2-4
abundance: NA
d_gene: TRBD2
CDR3aa: CASSATSGGPGVIQYF
CDR3nt: TGTGCCAGCAGCGCGACTAGCGGGGGGCCCGGGGTCATTCAGTACTTC

v_gene: TRBV6-6
j_gene: TRBJ2-7
abundance: few
d_gene: NA
CDR3aa: CASSYSPGEAFEQYF
CDR3nt: TGTGCCAGCAGTTACTCCCCGGGAGAAGCCTTCGAGCAGTACTTC

v_gene: TRBV29-1
j_gene: TRBJ2-1
abundance: NA
d_gene: NA
CDR3aa: CSVELESSGQYNEQFF
CDR3nt: TGCAGCGTTGAATTGGAAAGTAGCGGCCAATACAATGAGCAGTTCTTC

v_gene: TRBV11-3
j_gene: TRBJ2-1
abundance: NA
d_gene: NA
CDR3aa: CASSLNSGYDNEQFF
CDR3nt: TGTGCCAGCAGCTTAAACTCAGGTTACGACAATGAGCAGTTCTTC

v_gene: TRBV5-1
j_gene: TRBJ2-1
abundance: NA
d_gene: TRBD1
CDR3aa: CASSYPGTGNNEQFF
CDR3nt: TGCGCCAGCAGCTACCCCGGGACAGGGAACAATGAGCAGTTCTTC